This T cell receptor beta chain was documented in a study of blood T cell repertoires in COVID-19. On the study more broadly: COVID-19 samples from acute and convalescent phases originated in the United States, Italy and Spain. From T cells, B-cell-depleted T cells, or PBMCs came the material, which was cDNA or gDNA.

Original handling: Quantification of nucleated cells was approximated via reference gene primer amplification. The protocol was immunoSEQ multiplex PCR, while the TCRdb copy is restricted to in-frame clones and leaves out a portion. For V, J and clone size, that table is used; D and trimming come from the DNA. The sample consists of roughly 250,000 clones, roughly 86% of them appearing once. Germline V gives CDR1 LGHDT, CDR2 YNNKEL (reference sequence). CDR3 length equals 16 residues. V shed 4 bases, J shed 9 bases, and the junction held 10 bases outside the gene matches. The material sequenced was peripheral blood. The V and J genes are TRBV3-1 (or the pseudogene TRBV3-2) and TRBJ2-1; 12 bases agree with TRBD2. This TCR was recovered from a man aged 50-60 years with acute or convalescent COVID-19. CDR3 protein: CASSLLAGGPLGEQFF. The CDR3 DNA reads TGTGCCAGCAGCCTCCTAGCGGGGGGGCCCCTGGGTGAGCAGTTCTTC.